This entry lists 8 T cell receptor beta chains sequenced from one sample in a study of lung T cells in sarcoidosis with Löfgren's syndrome. TCRdb analysed the reads with MiXCR anew, one entry per CDR3 protein. This table lists about eight distinct CDR3 sequences. The material sequenced was CD4+ T cells from bronchoalveolar lavage. These TCRs come from a human donor with sarcoidosis (Löfgren's syndrome or another form), or a control subject (not recorded which). This table probably holds off-target reads from a library built for another chain.

The genes are TRBV7-6 and TRBJ1-1; a weak D match, TRBD1 (6 bases). The CDR3 runs 12 residues. Between the trimmed V and J ends, which lost 5 bases and 7 bases, there was a span of 11 bases. Germline V CDR1 and CDR2: SGHVS, FNYEAQ. The CDR3 loop reads CASSLGQNEAFF. The CDR3 DNA reads TGTGCCAGCAGCCTAGGACAGAATGAAGCTTTCTTT.

The J gene is TRBJ2-7, the V gene TRBV29-1, with 7 bases aligning to TRBD1. The CDR3 has 12 residues. Germline CDR1 reads SQVTM; CDR2 reads ANQGSEA. The V and J ends lost 4 bases and 3 bases, in that order; junction bases with no gene match: 3. The CDR3 DNA follows: TGCAGCGTTGCCGGGACAGACTACGAGCAGTACTTC. It codes for CSVAGTDYEQYF.

The rearrangement links TRBV14 to TRBJ1-1; D unclear. The CDR3 extends over 15 amino acids. Germline CDR1 is SGHDN and CDR2 is FVKESK. V lost 2 bases to trimming and J lost 0 bases, with 10 bases between them. For the CDR3, the DNA is TGTGCCAGCAGCCAATCACTTCCGATGAACACTGAAGCTTTCTTT. It is translated as CASSQSLPMNTEAFF.

The chain recombines TRBV6-2 or TRBV6-3 with TRBJ2-2; unclear D gene. Germline CDR1 is MNHEY and CDR2 is SVGEGT. The CDR3 covers 13 residues. Trimming pared 5 bases from V and 6 bases from J, leaving 10 bases between. The CDR3 sequence is CASSPAAAGELFF. CDR3 DNA: TGTGCCAGCAGTCCCGCGGCCGCCGGGGAGCTGTTTTTT.

Worth noting for this clonotype: The junction departs from the called germline gene at one end, perhaps through a read error. The chain joins TRBV6-2 or TRBV6-3 to TRBJ1-1; D not resolved. The germline V gene has CDR1 MNHEY and CDR2 SVGEGT. The CDR3 sequence is 11 residues long. CDR3 sequence: CASGGRSGASF. The CDR3 region has the DNA TGTGCCAGCGGAGGAAGGTCTGGAGCTTCCTTT.

As DNA, the CDR3 is TGCGCCAGCAGTCCGGACAGGGGGCGAGAGCAGTACGTC. Its protein product is CASSPDRGREQYV. The chain carries TRBV10-1 and TRBJ2-7, with 11 bases that match TRBD1. CDR3 length equals 13 residues. Germline values: CDR1 WNHNN, CDR2 SYGVQD (reference sequence). Trimming took 5 bases from V and 7 from J; bases not matched to a gene: 4.

The V and J genes are TRBV4-1 and TRBJ1-5; D is perhaps TRBD1 (5 bases). CDR3 length: 15 amino acids. CDR1 is MGHRA and CDR2 is YSYEKL in the germline V gene. V was shortened by 0 bases and J by 2 bases, with 8 bases between the two germline ends. CDR3: CASSQDGGGNQPQHF. The CDR3 DNA is TGCGCCAGCAGCCAAGACGGGGGAGGCAATCAGCCCCAGCATTTT.

The J gene is TRBJ1-1, the V gene TRBV6-1; D gene ambiguous. The CDR3 contains 11 residues. The germline CDR1 and CDR2 sequences are MNHNS and SASEGT. V was shortened by 8 bases and J by 6 bases, with 10 bases between the two germline ends. The CDR3 DNA is TGTGCCAGCGGAGGAAGGTCTGAAGCTTTCTTT. Translation gives CASGGRSEAFF.